Described below is a single TCR beta chain sequence and its context. The sample is drawn from a study of control samples from healthy donors and cancer patients. The repertoire was sequenced with immunoSEQ multiplex PCR; TCRdb's copy has only in-frame clones and lacks some. This sample has about 120,000 clones, with around nine tenths found just once. The TCR comes from a woman in her 70s in good health. The material sequenced was blood.

The CDR3 region is CASSLTPGGSSYNEQFF. Written as DNA, the CDR3 is TGTGCCAGCAGCTTAACTCCGGGGGGGAGCTCCTACAATGAGCAGTTCTTC. V is TRBV7-3 and J is TRBJ2-1, with 8 bases fitting TRBD2. Germline values: CDR1 SGHTA, CDR2 FQGTGA. V shed 0 bases and J 0 bases; nucleotides not matched to a gene: 4. This CDR3 is built from 17 residues.